This T cell receptor beta chain was captured by sequencing in a study of blood T cells in healthy people across ages. Notes on the study in general: CMV status of donors was not determined, possibly confounding expanded clonotype changes.

A second PCR, run for about 6 to 11 cycles, used a sample-barcoded 5' primer plus a J-beta primer mix. The template-switch adaptor, which had 12 random nucleotides, put a tag on each cDNA molecule. The yield of each sample was at least 3 million CDR3-containing paired-end reads. TCRdb re-derived calls from the 5' RACE reads in MiXCR, one entry per CDR3 protein. The top ten hold 29% of the sample, which has approximately 290,000 distinct CDR3 sequences, 27% seen once. With 6 bases removed from V and 0 bases from J, the gap between germline ends came to 8 bases. The CDR3 length is 14 residues. Germline CDR1 reads SGHTA; CDR2 reads FQGTGA. As for this clonotype: Its target is not known.

The TCR originated in a woman aged 65 to 85 in good health. The chain recombines TRBV7-3 with TRBJ2-2; D ambiguous. The specimen sequenced was blood. The CDR3 spells CASRGTANTGELFF. The CDR3 bases are TGTGCCAGCAGGGGAACAGCGAACACCGGGGAGCTGTTTTTT.